This entry lists 12 T cell receptor beta chains sequenced from one sample in a study of vaccination effects on CD4 cells after COVID-19. TCRdb's copy holds only in-frame clones and misses some; the assay was immunoSEQ multiplex PCR. Counted here are 35,000 to 45,000 clones, about two thirds occurring once; the ten biggest clones make up over 15%. Viral peptide pools were used in the ViraFEST assay to expand antigen-specific CD4+ T cells, and sequencing came afterward. It was after around 10 days of culture that CD4+ T cells were isolated. Convalescent patients had PCR-confirmed SARS-CoV-2 infection between March and December 2020. Their antigens are not known. Source: CD4+ T cells from PBMCs cultured with HCoV-NL63 spike peptides, taken before COVID-19 vaccination. These receptors originate from a human donor who had a prior SARS-CoV-2 infection.

In regard to this clone: A read error is possible here, since a much larger clone lies one base away. This chain uses TRBV12-3 or TRBV12-4 with TRBJ2-7; D remains unclear. Trimming removed 3 bases at V and 0 bases at J, with 6 bases between. The CDR3 length is 13 residues. DNA of the CDR3: TGTGCCAGCAGTTTTTCATACTCCTACGAGCAGTACTTC. Translating gives CASSFSYSYEQYF.

This chain joins TRBV27 and TRBJ2-1; perhaps TRBD1 as D (5 bases). The CDR3 has 18 amino acids. Trimming shortened V by 0 bases and J by 4 bases, and 19 bases separated the two germline ends. Germline-derived CDR1 and CDR2 are MNHEY and SMNVEV (reference sequence). CDR3 sequence: CASSLSQGPAPNYNEQFF. The CDR3 bases are TGTGCCAGCAGTTTATCGCAGGGCCCGGCCCCCAATTACAATGAGCAGTTCTTC.

The gene calls are TRBV12-3 or TRBV12-4 and TRBJ1-1; TRBD1 agrees at 7 bases. The J segment lost 1 base and the V segment lost 6 bases, leaving 2 bases of the junction unmatched. This CDR3 spans 13 amino acids. The DNA for the CDR3 is TGTGCCAGCAGGGGACAGCCGAACACTGAAGCTTTCTTT. Protein sequence: CASRGQPNTEAFF.

This clone came up once. V usage is TRBV7-9 and J usage is TRBJ1-2; no definite D call. The CDR3 extends over 12 amino acids. V lost 0 bases and J 5 bases, leaving 4 bases between the germline ends. CDR1 is SEHNR, CDR2 FQNEAQ, per germline (reference sequence). The CDR3: CASSLAGYGYTF. The DNA of the CDR3 is TGTGCCAGCAGCTTAGCGGGGTATGGCTACACCTTC.

The chain links TRBV11-2 to TRBJ2-2, with D unclear. The CDR3 totals 17 residues. The germline V gene has CDR1 SGHAT and CDR2 FQNNGV. The V end was cut by 2 bases, the J end by 0 bases, with 13 bases between. The CDR3 DNA sequence: TGTGCCAGCAGCTTATTTCACGGAATAACGAACACCGGGGAGCTGTTTTTT. Its protein is CASSLFHGITNTGELFF.

This clone is deemed medium-sized. The chain joins TRBV11-3 to TRBJ2-7; 14 bases are a match to TRBD2. The J segment lost 6 bases and the V segment lost 5 bases, leaving 9 bases of the junction unmatched. Germline CDR1 is SGHNT and CDR2 is YENEEA. The CDR3 length is 16 residues. The CDR3 here is CASSNRLAGGKIEQYF. CDR3 coding DNA: TGTGCCAGCAGCAACAGACTAGCGGGAGGGAAAATCGAGCAGTACTTC.

The chain recombines TRBV2 with TRBJ1-2, with D possibly being TRBD1 (5 bases). Deletions cut 4 bases from V and 4 bases from J, with 7 bases between. In germline, CDR1 is SNHLY, CDR2 FYNNEI. The CDR3 spans 12 residues. The CDR3 spells CASSAGLYGYTF. In nucleotides, the CDR3 is TGTGCCAGCAGTGCGGGACTCTATGGCTACACCTTC. The full variable domain, in which reference TRBV2 and TRBJ1-2 provide the parts outside the CDR3, is EPEVTQTPSHQVTQMGQEVILRCVPISNHLYFYWYRQILGQKVEFLVSFYNNEISEKSEIFDDQFSVERPDGSNFTLKIRSTKLEDSAMYFCASSAGLYGYTFGSGTRLTVV.

The V and J genes are TRBV18 and TRBJ2-7; tentative D call: TRBD2 (6 bases). Germline V gene data show CDR1 as KGHSH and CDR2 as LQKENI. This CDR3 has 15 amino acids. V was trimmed by 0 bases and J by 2 bases, leaving 11 bases between them. DNA for the CDR3: TGTGCCAGCTCACCACCGAGCGGCGGGACCTACGAGCAGTACTTC. It is translated as CASSPPSGGTYEQYF.

The rearrangement joins TRBV11-3 to TRBJ1-1, with D perhaps TRBD1 (6 bases). The V gene lost 4 bases and the J gene lost 11 bases, with 14 bases spanning the gap. Per the germline V gene, CDR1 is SGHNT and CDR2 is YENEEA. CDR3 length equals 12 residues. CDR3 loop: CASSYGGAKAFF. CDR3 sequence (DNA): TGTGCCAGCAGCTATGGGGGCGCAAAGGCTTTCTTT.

The chain carries TRBV3-1 (or the pseudogene TRBV3-2) and TRBJ2-7, with 9 bases fitting TRBD2. CDR3 length equals 15 residues. Germline CDR1 reads LGHDT; CDR2 reads YNNKEL (reference sequence). With V trimmed by 4 bases and J by 8 bases, 12 bases remained unmatched. CDR3 bases: TGTGCCAGCAGCCCCCGGGGTAGCGGGGGTGGAAAGCAGTACTTC. This encodes CASSPRGSGGGKQYF.

J is TRBJ2-7 and V is TRBV2; perhaps TRBD1 as D (6 bases). The CDR3 has 14 amino acids. CDR1 is SNHLY, CDR2 FYNNEI, per germline. The V and J ends lost 6 bases and 0 bases respectively, with 12 bases between them. This chain's CDR3 is CASRDRLSSYEQYF. The CDR3 DNA follows: TGTGCCAGCAGGGACAGACTAAGCTCCTACGAGCAGTACTTC.

The genes are TRBV19 and TRBJ1-5; 12 nucleotides line up with TRBD1. V was pared by 3 bases and J by 4 bases, with 4 bases of the junction left unmatched. The CDR3 spans 16 residues. CDR1 is LNHDA, CDR2 SQIVND, per germline (reference sequence). As DNA, the CDR3 is TGTGCCAGTAGTATGTGGGGACAGGGGGCGAATCAGCCCCAGCATTTT. Residues: CASSMWGQGANQPQHF. The full variable domain, with the rest looked up from reference TRBV19 and TRBJ1-5, is DGGITQSPKYLFRKEGQNVTLSCEQNLNHDAMYWYRQDPGQGLRLIYYSQIVNDFQKGDIAEGYSVSREKKESFPLTVTSAQKNPTAFYLCASSMWGQGANQPQHFGDGTRLSIL.